This entry describes one T cell receptor (beta chain). Its antigen is not identified. The sample originates from a study of early T cells in non-severe SARS-CoV-2 infection. Study as a whole: Sequenced bulk RNA came from whole blood that was unsorted, and chains were unpaired. Study-level findings and limits: Using VDJdb, the matching emphasized anti-spike CD8 responses while missing private and CD4 specificities.

Each single cDNA molecule received a unique molecular identifier. TCRdb analysed the 5' RACE reads with MiXCR anew, one entry per CDR3 protein. The sample holds over 50,000 distinct CDR3 sequences; about 8% are singletons and the top ten take about 10%. The V and J ends lost 0 bases and 7 bases respectively, with 6 bases between them. Germline values: CDR1 SEHNR, CDR2 FQNEAQ (reference sequence). CDR3 length: 12 amino acids. The starting material was whole blood, obtained at baseline. The sequence was collected from an adult who was a healthcare worker with PCR-confirmed SARS-CoV-2 infection or an uninfected control (not recorded which). The rearrangement links TRBV7-9 to TRBJ1-2; no reliable D call. DNA of the CDR3: TGTGCCAGCAGCTTAGCCTCGGGTGGCTACACCTTC. Protein sequence: CASSLASGGYTF.